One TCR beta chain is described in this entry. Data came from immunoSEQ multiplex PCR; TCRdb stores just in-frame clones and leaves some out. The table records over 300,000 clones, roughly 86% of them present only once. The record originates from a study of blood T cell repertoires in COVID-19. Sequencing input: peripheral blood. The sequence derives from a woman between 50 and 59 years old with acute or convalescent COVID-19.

The CDR3 reads CASSGGDRPYEQYF. CDR3 in DNA: TGTGCCAGCAGTGGTGGGGACAGGCCCTACGAGCAGTACTTC. The gene calls are TRBV27 and TRBJ2-7; 8 positions match TRBD1. Germline V gives CDR1 MNHEY, CDR2 SMNVEV (reference sequence). The CDR3 totals 14 residues. V was pared by 5 bases and J by 2 bases, with 5 bases of the junction left unmatched.